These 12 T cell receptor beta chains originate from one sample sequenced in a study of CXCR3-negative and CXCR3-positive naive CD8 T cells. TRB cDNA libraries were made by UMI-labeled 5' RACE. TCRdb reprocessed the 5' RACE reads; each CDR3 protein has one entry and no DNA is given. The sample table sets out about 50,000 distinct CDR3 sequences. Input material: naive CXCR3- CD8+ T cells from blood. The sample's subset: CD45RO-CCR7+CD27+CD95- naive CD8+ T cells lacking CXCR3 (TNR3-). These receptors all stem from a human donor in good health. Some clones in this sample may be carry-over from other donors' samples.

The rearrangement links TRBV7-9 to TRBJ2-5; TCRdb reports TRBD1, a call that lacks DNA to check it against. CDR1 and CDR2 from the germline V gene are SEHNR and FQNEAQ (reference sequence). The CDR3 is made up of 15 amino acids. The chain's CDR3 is CASSFRIGQQETQYF.

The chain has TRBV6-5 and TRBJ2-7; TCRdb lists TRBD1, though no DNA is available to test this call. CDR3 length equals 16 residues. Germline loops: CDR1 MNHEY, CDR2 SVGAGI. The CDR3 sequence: CASSYEGTGVAYEQYF.

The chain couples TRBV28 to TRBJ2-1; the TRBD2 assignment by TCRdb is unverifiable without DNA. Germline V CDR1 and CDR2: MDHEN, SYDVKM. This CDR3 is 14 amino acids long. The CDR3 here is CASLSGSFGNEQFF.

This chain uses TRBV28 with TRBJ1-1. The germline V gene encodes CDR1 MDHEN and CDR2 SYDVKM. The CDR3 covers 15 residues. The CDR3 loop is CASSFMGVGNTEAFF.

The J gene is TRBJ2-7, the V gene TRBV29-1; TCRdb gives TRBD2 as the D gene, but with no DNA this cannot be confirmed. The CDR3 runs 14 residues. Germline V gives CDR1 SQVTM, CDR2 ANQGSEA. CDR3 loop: CSVELVGEAYEQYF.

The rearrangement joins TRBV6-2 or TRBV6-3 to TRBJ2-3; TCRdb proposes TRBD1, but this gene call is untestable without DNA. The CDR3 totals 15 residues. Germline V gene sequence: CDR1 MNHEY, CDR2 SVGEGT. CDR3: CATARGRRSTDTQYF.

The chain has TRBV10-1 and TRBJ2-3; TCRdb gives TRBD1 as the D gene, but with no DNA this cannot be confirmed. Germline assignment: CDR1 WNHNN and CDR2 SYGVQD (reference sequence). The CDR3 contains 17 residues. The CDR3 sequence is CASSESVWTESTDTQYF.

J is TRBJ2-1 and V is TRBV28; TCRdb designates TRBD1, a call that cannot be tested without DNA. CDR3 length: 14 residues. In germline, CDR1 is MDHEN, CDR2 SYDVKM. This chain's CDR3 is CAIRTGSSYNEQFF.

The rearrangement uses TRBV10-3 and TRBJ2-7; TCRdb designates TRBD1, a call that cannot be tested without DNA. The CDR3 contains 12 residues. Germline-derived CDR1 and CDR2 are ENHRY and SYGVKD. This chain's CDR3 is CAIRSDSYEQYF.

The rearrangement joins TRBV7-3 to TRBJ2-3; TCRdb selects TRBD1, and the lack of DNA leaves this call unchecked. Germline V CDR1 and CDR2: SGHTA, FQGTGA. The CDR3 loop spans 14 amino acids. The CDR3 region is CASSLKPTGDTQYF.

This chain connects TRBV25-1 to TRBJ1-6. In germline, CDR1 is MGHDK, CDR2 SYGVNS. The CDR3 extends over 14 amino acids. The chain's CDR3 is CASSEAGRHSPLHF.

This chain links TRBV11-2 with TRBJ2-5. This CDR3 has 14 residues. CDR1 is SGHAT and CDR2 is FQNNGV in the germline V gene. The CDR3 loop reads CASSLVPSQETQYF.